These 24 T cell receptor beta chains originate from one sample sequenced in a study of Ad26.COV2.S vaccination and SARS-CoV-2 variants. The treatment here: around 19 received Ad26.COV2.S at low or high dose, single or two shots; several received placebo; per-sample allocation not given. The samples were gathered on day 63 after the first injection of vaccine or placebo. Here immunoSEQ multiplex PCR was the method, and the copy in TCRdb shows in-frame clones only, minus some. The sample contains over 200,000 clones, roughly 90% of which appear only once. The material was peripheral blood, obtained in a trial of Ad26.COV2.S vaccine versus placebo. The receptor source for this set is a person aged 18-60 years who received the Ad26.COV2.S COVID-19 vaccine or a placebo.

Here the CDR3 reads CASTPGRGSSYEQYF. The CDR3 nucleotides read TGCGCCAGCACCCCCGGCCGGGGGAGCTCCTACGAGCAGTACTTC. The chain links TRBV4-1 to TRBJ2-7, with D possibly being TRBD2 (6 bases). The CDR3 runs 15 residues. Germline CDR1 MGHRA, CDR2 YSYEKL. Deletions cut 7 bases from V and 0 bases from J, with 16 bases between.

This clone was counted once. This chain links TRBV7-2 with TRBJ2-3; D is possibly TRBD2 (6 bases). In germline, CDR1 is SGHTA, CDR2 FQGNSA. Trimming removed 0 bases at V and 6 bases at J, with 13 bases between. The CDR3 loop spans 15 amino acids. The CDR3, as DNA: TGTGCCAGCAGCTTAGCGGTAGTAGCGGCGGATACGCAGTATTTT. It encodes CASSLAVVAADTQYF.

This chain connects TRBV5-1 to TRBJ2-1; D not certain. V dropped 0 bases and J dropped 7 bases, with 17 bases sitting between them. This CDR3 contains 16 residues. CDR1 and CDR2 (germline): SGHRS, YFSETQ. The CDR3 is CASSLEARSTDNEQFF. CDR3 in DNA: TGCGCCAGCAGCTTGGAGGCGCGGTCCACAGATAATGAGCAGTTCTTC.

The chain employs TRBV5-1 and TRBJ2-7; 9 nucleotides agree with TRBD1. This CDR3 has 15 amino acids. Germline V gives CDR1 SGHRS, CDR2 YFSETQ. With V trimmed by 0 bases and J by 2 bases, 3 bases remained unmatched. CDR3 region: CASSLGGQGTYEQYF. CDR3 nucleotide sequence: TGCGCCAGCAGCTTGGGGGGACAGGGAACCTACGAGCAGTACTTC.

This clone turned up a few times. V usage is TRBV10-3 and J usage is TRBJ1-5, with unresolved D. Germline CDR1 and CDR2: ENHRY and SYGVKD. The V end lost 0 bases, the J end lost 1 base, and 7 bases lay between the germline ends. This CDR3 spans 15 amino acids. DNA of the CDR3: TGTGCCATCAGTGAGTCGATTAGCAGCAATCAGCCCCAGCATTTT. Encoded protein: CAISESISSNQPQHF.

The chain couples TRBV5-1 to TRBJ2-7, with D unresolved. Germline lookup yields CDR1 SGHRS and CDR2 YFSETQ. With 0 bases removed from V and 3 bases from J, the gap between germline ends came to 10 bases. The CDR3 totals 14 residues. The chain's CDR3 is CASSLAVRDYEQYF. In nucleotides, the CDR3 is TGCGCCAGCAGCTTGGCGGTTAGGGACTACGAGCAGTACTTC. Complete variable domain (other parts from reference TRBV5-1 and TRBJ2-7): KAGVTQTPRYLIKTRGQQVTLSCSPISGHRSVSWYQQTPGQGLQFLFEYFSETQRNKGNFPGRFSGRQFSNSRSEMNVSTLELGDSALYLCASSLAVRDYEQYFGPGTRLTVT.

The chain is built from TRBV20-1 and TRBJ2-7, with unresolved D. The CDR3 is 15 residues long. In germline, CDR1 is DFQATT, CDR2 SNEGSKA (reference sequence). Deletions cut 3 bases from V and 0 bases from J, with 15 bases between. CDR3 residues: CSASGDFLSSYEQYF. CDR3 sequence (DNA): TGCAGTGCTAGTGGCGACTTCTTAAGCTCCTACGAGCAGTACTTC.

The rearrangement joins TRBV5-1 to TRBJ2-2, with D tentatively TRBD1 (6 bases). V was clipped by 6 bases and J by 5 bases, with 14 bases between them. Germline V lookup: CDR1 SGHRS, CDR2 YFSETQ. The CDR3 has 14 amino acids. CDR3 nucleotides: TGCGCCAGCACGCCGTCCCAGGGGACCGGGGAGCTGTTTTTT. Translation gives CASTPSQGTGELFF.

This chain links TRBV30 with TRBJ2-2; the D is unclear. CDR1 and CDR2 (germline): GTSNPN, SVGIG (reference sequence). V lost 5 bases to trimming and J lost 0 bases, with 10 bases between them. This CDR3 comprises 14 residues. The CDR3 DNA is TGTGCCTGGTCCGTCGGCCCGAACACCGGGGAGCTGTTTTTT. Translated, it gives CAWSVGPNTGELFF.

The rearrangement joins TRBV6-4 to TRBJ1-1; D not certain. In germline, CDR1 is MRHNA, CDR2 SNTAGT. Trimming took off 4 bases at V and 3 bases at J, with 12 bases between the two ends. The CDR3 consists of 14 residues. Written as DNA, the CDR3 is TGTGCCAGCAGTGTCAATTATGGGGACACTGAAGCTTTCTTT. Amino acid sequence: CASSVNYGDTEAFF.

The rearrangement uses TRBV30 and TRBJ1-5, with 8 bases identical to TRBD1. CDR1 and CDR2 from the germline V gene are GTSNPN and SVGIG (reference sequence). The CDR3 is made up of 15 amino acids. The J segment lost 1 base and the V segment lost 4 bases, leaving 6 bases of the junction unmatched. The CDR3 coding sequence is TGTGCCTGGACCCCAGGGGGCGCGAGCAATCAGCCCCAGCATTTT. Translating gives CAWTPGGASNQPQHF.

The chain is built from TRBV7-8 and TRBJ2-2; no definite D call. The CDR3 extends over 12 amino acids. Germline CDR1 is SGHVS and CDR2 is FQNEAQ. The V end was cut by 3 bases, the J end by 8 bases, with 7 bases between. CDR3 amino acids: CASSFERGELFF. CDR3 sequence (DNA): TGTGCCAGCAGCTTCGAGAGGGGGGAGCTGTTTTTT.

This clone was observed a handful of times. The chain carries TRBV19 and TRBJ1-1; 10 bases line up with TRBD1. From germline, CDR1 is LNHDA and CDR2 SQIVND (reference sequence). V trimming: 5 bases; J trimming: 0 bases; junction bases outside the gene matches: 9. This CDR3 has 17 amino acids. CDR3 bases: TGTGCCAGTAGTCCCGGGACAGGGGTAAGGGTGAACACTGAAGCTTTCTTT. The encoded protein is CASSPGTGVRVNTEAFF.

The CDR3 bases are TGTGCCAGCAGCTACCCCCAGGATAATCCCATGAACACTGAAGCTTTCTTT. Translation gives CASSYPQDNPMNTEAFF. The genes are TRBV7-9 and TRBJ1-1; D not resolved. This CDR3 has 17 amino acids. Germline CDR1 is SEHNR and CDR2 is FQNEAQ (reference sequence). Trimming stripped 4 bases from V and 0 bases from J, with 18 bases between.

The genes are TRBV12-3 or TRBV12-4 and TRBJ1-2; D is unclear. CDR3 size: 13 residues. V shed 5 bases and J shed 5 bases, with 12 bases lying between them. CDR3 in amino acids: CASSGSRGYGYTF. In nucleotides, the CDR3 is TGTGCCAGCAGTGGGAGCAGAGGGTATGGCTACACCTTC.

The rearrangement uses TRBV12-3 or TRBV12-4 and TRBJ2-1, with no clear D. The CDR3 sequence is 13 residues long. Trimming stripped 6 bases from V and 5 bases from J, with 11 bases between. CDR3 amino acids: CASSPESHNEQFF. In DNA form, the CDR3 reads TGTGCCAGCAGCCCTGAGAGCCACAATGAGCAGTTCTTC.

The chain has TRBV7-9 and TRBJ2-4; weak D call: TRBD1 (6 bases). The germline gives CDR1 SEHNR, CDR2 FQNEAQ (reference sequence). This CDR3 contains 16 residues. Trimming stripped 2 bases from V and 2 bases from J, with 13 bases between. CDR3 region: CASSLPKDSPKNIQYF. CDR3 coding DNA: TGTGCCAGCAGCTTACCGAAGGACAGTCCCAAAAACATTCAGTACTTC.

The chain carries TRBV18 and TRBJ2-2, with 9 nucleotides matching TRBD1. CDR3 length: 17 amino acids. Germline trimming cut 1 base from V and 7 bases from J; bases unmatched to any gene: 10. The V gene's germline CDR1 is KGHSH and CDR2 LQKENI. CDR3 bases: TGTGCCAGCTCACCACTCGGGACAGGGATTTCCATCGGGGAGCTGTTTTTT. Its translation: CASSPLGTGISIGELFF.

The rearrangement uses TRBV29-1 and TRBJ2-1; D perhaps matches TRBD1 (6 bases). This CDR3 region has 11 residues. Deletions cut 5 bases from V and 7 bases from J, with 9 bases between. The germline gives CDR1 SQVTM, CDR2 ANQGSEA. The CDR3 reads CSVTGLNEQFF. The CDR3 DNA sequence: TGCAGCGTTACAGGGCTAAATGAGCAGTTCTTC.

The rearrangement uses TRBV3-1 (or the pseudogene TRBV3-2) and TRBJ2-3, with D possibly matching TRBD1 (6 bases). CDR1 LGHDT and CDR2 YNNKEL come from the germline V gene (reference sequence). The V end was cut by 0 bases, the J end by 0 bases, with 10 bases between. The CDR3 has 16 amino acids. The CDR3 DNA reads as TGTGCCAGCAGCCAAGATACAGGGCATAGCACAGATACGCAGTATTTT. It is translated as CASSQDTGHSTDTQYF.

The genes are TRBV15 and TRBJ1-5; 8 positions match TRBD1. Trimming removed 0 bases from V and 6 bases from J; junction bases left unmatched: 10. Germline-derived CDR1 and CDR2 are LNHNV and YYDKDF (reference sequence). This CDR3 region has 17 residues. CDR3 sequence (DNA): TGTGCCACCAGCAGAGATCTAGGGCAGGGGGCGGGTCAGCCCCAGCATTTT. Protein sequence: CATSRDLGQGAGQPQHF. The entire variable domain, with the rest obtained from reference TRBV15 and TRBJ1-5, is as follows: DAMVIQNPRYQVTQFGKPVTLSCSQTLNHNVMYWYQQKSSQAPKLLFHYYDKDFNNEADTPDNFQSRRPNTSFCFLDIRSPGLGDTAMYLCATSRDLGQGAGQPQHFGDGTRLSIL.

The genes are TRBV21-1 and TRBJ2-3; the table's D call, TRBD1, has no DNA check behind it. TRBV21-1 is a recognized pseudogene. The CDR3 covers 16 residues. The CDR3 DNA reads as TGTGCCAGCAGCTCGAGGACAGGGGGCAGAACAGATACGCAGTATTTT. Its translation is CASSSRTGGRTDTQYF.

This clone was counted between two and nine times. The rearrangement uses TRBV10-3 and TRBJ1-6, with D possibly TRBD1 on 5 matching bases. Germline loops: CDR1 ENHRY, CDR2 SYGVKD. The CDR3 totals 15 residues. V lost 2 bases, J lost 6 bases, and 11 bases lay in between. The CDR3: CAISEQDGTNSPLHF. The CDR3 DNA is TGTGCCATCAGTGAGCAGGACGGGACTAATTCACCCCTCCACTTT.

The CDR3 protein is CASSFRGGNTIYF. The CDR3 DNA reads TGTGCCAGCAGTTTCAGGGGTGGAAACACCATATATTTT. V usage is TRBV27 and J usage is TRBJ1-3; a weak D match, TRBD1 (6 bases). CDR1 is MNHEY and CDR2 is SMNVEV in the germline V gene (reference sequence). The length of the CDR3 is 13 residues. V lost 3 bases, J lost 3 bases, and 6 bases lay in between.